The 9 T cell receptor beta chains reported below all come from one sample, sequenced in a study of cytotoxic CD8 clonotypes in ibrutinib-treated CLL (dated by TCRdb to about 2021). What this sample's time point label stands for: about 11 months on ibrutinib. The library was built by means of the immunoSEQ multiplex PCR assay. TCRdb carries this immuneACCESS record with in-frame sequences only. Its versions omit some clonotypes, under half of them owing to an unresolved V gene in the studies checked, with the rest unexplained. This sample gives 120,000 to 150,000 clones in total; approximately 90% of them show up just once. 11% of the sample is held by the ten biggest clonotypes. This specimen was PBMCs, taken after 12 months of ibrutinib treatment. The receptor set was obtained from a human donor with chronic lymphocytic leukemia.

This clone was counted a few times. This sequence joins TRBV27 and TRBJ1-5, with TRBD1 identical over 8 bases. The CDR3 is made up of 15 amino acids. Unmatched junction bases numbered 6, after V lost 3 bases and J lost 5 bases. CDR1 and CDR2 (germline): MNHEY, SMNVEV (reference sequence). CDR3 in amino acids: CASSFRQTGDQPQHF. The CDR3 coding sequence is TGTGCCAGCAGTTTTCGACAGACAGGGGATCAGCCCCAGCATTTT.

The chain has TRBV9 and TRBJ2-7; D is perhaps TRBD1 (5 bases). Germline CDR1 reads SGDLS; CDR2 reads YYNGEE. With 1 base removed from V and 5 bases from J, the gap between germline ends came to 10 bases. This CDR3 is 13 amino acids long. In nucleotides, the CDR3 is TGTGCCAGCAGCGTACGCAGGGAAGACGAGCAGTACTTC. It yields the protein CASSVRREDEQYF.

The chain is built from TRBV28 and TRBJ2-1; possible D gene TRBD2, 5 bases. Trimming stripped 8 bases from V and 5 bases from J, with 10 bases between. This CDR3 comprises 12 residues. Germline assignment: CDR1 MDHEN and CDR2 SYDVKM. CDR3 nucleotide sequence: TGTGCCAGCTTCACTAGAGACAATGAGCAGTTCTTC. Encoded protein: CASFTRDNEQFF. The whole variable domain, remainder taken from reference TRBV28 and TRBJ2-1, is DVKVTQSSRYLVKRTGEKVFLECVQDMDHENMFWYRQDPGLGLRLIYFSYDVKMKEKGDIPEGYSVSREKKERFSLILESASTNQTSMYLCASFTRDNEQFFGPGTRLTVL.

The J gene is TRBJ1-1, the V gene TRBV28; D gene ambiguous. Germline V CDR1 and CDR2: MDHEN, SYDVKM. This CDR3 has 13 residues. The V and J ends lost 2 bases and 2 bases respectively, with 6 bases between them. CDR3 in DNA: TGTGCCAGCAGTTTAACGGGTAACACTGAAGCTTTCTTT. Translated, it gives CASSLTGNTEAFF.

The chain links TRBV4-2 to TRBJ2-7; D uncertain. V was cut by 0 bases and J by 4 bases, with 1 base left in between. CDR3 length equals 11 residues. Germline CDR1 is LGHNA and CDR2 is YNFKEQ. CDR3 bases: TGTGCCAGCAGCCAAGAGTACGAGCAGTACTTC. Translation: CASSQEYEQYF.

V usage is TRBV10-1 and J usage is TRBJ1-4; 7 bases match TRBD1. Germline-derived CDR1 and CDR2 are WNHNN and SYGVQD (reference sequence). The V and J ends lost 4 bases and 7 bases, in that order; junction bases with no gene match: 3. The CDR3 is made up of 13 amino acids. Written as DNA, the CDR3 is TGCGCCAGCAGTGCGGGGACAGTTGAAAAACTGTTTTTT. This encodes CASSAGTVEKLFF.

The CDR3 sequence is CSVEDLGREAFF. The CDR3 DNA is TGCAGCGTTGAAGATTTGGGGCGTGAAGCTTTCTTT. The chain joins TRBV29-1 to TRBJ1-1; D might be TRBD1 (5 bases). V lost 0 bases to trimming and J lost 7 bases, with 9 bases between them. This CDR3 has 12 residues. The germline CDR1 and CDR2 sequences are SQVTM and ANQGSEA.

This rearrangement joins TRBV27 to TRBJ2-7, with 8 bases aligning to TRBD2. There are 14 residues in the CDR3. CDR1 and CDR2 (germline): MNHEY, SMNVEV (reference sequence). Trimming at V came to 8 bases and at J to 4 bases, leaving 10 bases not matched to a gene. CDR3 bases: TGTGCCAGCCGAGCGGGAGACCCAACGTACGAGCAGTACTTC. This sequence encodes CASRAGDPTYEQYF.

The J gene is TRBJ1-1, the V gene TRBV7-3; D not resolved. V was shortened by 5 bases and J by 6 bases, with 13 bases between the two germline ends. This CDR3 contains 13 residues. Germline V CDR1 and CDR2: SGHTA, FQGTGA. In nucleotides, the CDR3 is TGTGCCAGCAGCCAAATGCGGACCTCTGAAGCTTTCTTT. Its protein product is CASSQMRTSEAFF.